This entry describes one T cell receptor (beta chain). RNA totalling roughly 0.45 to 1 ug underwent reverse transcription with random hexamers. TCRdb used MiXCR to reprocess the immunoSEQ multiplex PCR reads, holding one entry per CDR3 protein. The table records about 76,000 distinct CDR3 sequences, approximately 95% of them present only once. This sample was included in a study of CD8 T cells in Susac syndrome. Study-wide background: The Susac syndrome patients were therapy-naive, on corticosteroids, or on intravenous immunoglobulin alone at blood draw.

Germline CDR1 reads DFQATT; CDR2 reads SNEGSKA (reference sequence). V dropped 5 bases and J dropped 2; count of bases not matched to a gene: 2. CDR3 size: 13 residues. The sample was CD8+ T cells from PBMCs. This sequence joins TRBV20-1 and TRBJ2-7, with 11 bases fitting TRBD2. This clonotype originated in a human donor with Susac syndrome. CDR3 amino acids: CSAPSGGPYEQYF. The CDR3 DNA is TGCAGTGCTCCTAGCGGGGGGCCCTACGAGCAGTACTTC.